This TCR beta chain was captured in a study of CD8 T cells in ankylosing spondylitis. Notes on the study in general: It appeared that ankylosing spondylitis blood was characterized by a TCR beta motif of several highly homologous variants.

Note on this clonotype: Its antigen is still unknown.

TCRdb reprocessed the 5' RACE reads with MiXCR, giving one entry per CDR3 protein. The sample includes around 440,000 distinct CDR3 sequences, over 15% of them seen just once. The CDR3 sequence is 16 residues long. Germline CDR1 reads DFQATT; CDR2 reads SNEGSKA (reference sequence). Trimming removed 0 bases from V and 9 bases from J, with 23 bases in between. The material sequenced was blood, either unsorted or a sorted T cell fraction (not recorded which). This chain uses TRBV20-1 with TRBJ1-2; the D gene is possibly TRBD1 (5 bases). The sequence came from a male donor with ankylosing spondylitis. CDR3 amino acids: CSARDGGRVFEESYTF. The CDR3 DNA follows: TGCAGTGCTAGAGATGGGGGACGGGTTTTCGAGGAGAGCTACACCTTC.